Below, 27 T cell receptor beta chains from the same sample are listed, as sequenced in a study of shared clonotypes between healthy human individuals. Repertoires were generated with immunoSEQ multiplex PCR, while TCRdb's copy carries only in-frame clones and drops some. This sample has about 1 million clones, with approximately 76% found just once. The sequenced sample was memory CD4+ T cells sorted from blood. Subset here: CD45RA-negative fraction. These receptor sequences come from a man aged 18 to 29 in good health.

The chain carries TRBV6-1 and TRBJ2-3; 9 bases map to TRBD1. Germline CDR1 is MNHNS and CDR2 is SASEGT. The CDR3 is 15 residues long. Germline trimming cut 3 bases from V and 3 bases from J; bases unmatched to any gene: 4. CDR3 nucleotide sequence: TGTGCCAGCAGTGATACAGGGGGCTTAACAGATACGCAGTATTTT. Translation: CASSDTGGLTDTQYF.

This chain connects TRBV18 to TRBJ1-2; a weak D match, TRBD1 (5 bases). Germline V lookup: CDR1 KGHSH, CDR2 LQKENI. Trimming cost V 3 bases and J 5 bases, with 7 bases left between them. The CDR3 runs 12 residues. The CDR3 region is CASSPDRYGYTF. The CDR3 region has the DNA TGTGCCAGCTCACCTGACAGATATGGCTACACCTTC.

V and J are TRBV5-1 and TRBJ1-2; D might be TRBD1 (5 bases). CDR1 is SGHRS and CDR2 is YFSETQ in the germline V gene. CDR3 length equals 13 residues. With 5 bases removed from V and 0 bases from J, the gap between germline ends came to 8 bases. The CDR3 coding sequence is TGCGCCAGCAGAACAGGTACTAACTATGGCTACACCTTC. It encodes CASRTGTNYGYTF.

This clone showed up just a few times. The sample holds other DNA sequences that translate to the same CDR3. This chain links TRBV20-1 with TRBJ2-5; D uncertain. Germline assignment: CDR1 DFQATT and CDR2 SNEGSKA (reference sequence). V was cut by 6 bases and J by 1 base, with 3 bases left in between. This CDR3 is 10 amino acids long. CDR3 coding DNA: TGCAGTGCGAGCCAAGAGACCCAGTACTTC. Protein: CSASQETQYF.

V usage is TRBV5-5 and J usage is TRBJ1-1; D unclear. The CDR3 spans 13 residues. CDR1 and CDR2 (germline): SGHKS, YYEKEE (reference sequence). Trimming pared 4 bases from V and 8 bases from J, leaving 15 bases between. The CDR3 DNA reads as TGTGCCAGCAGCCTGCACAACCTAGGCGAAGCTTTCTTT. It codes for CASSLHNLGEAFF.

The V call is TRBV5-1, the J call TRBJ2-1, with D tentatively TRBD2 (6 bases). CDR3 length equals 15 residues. Trimming shortened V by 4 bases and J by 3 bases, and 14 bases separated the two germline ends. The germline V gene has CDR1 SGHRS and CDR2 YFSETQ. The CDR3 DNA sequence: TGCGCCAGCAGCACGGGGGATGTCGGCTACAATGAGCAGTTCTTC. It is translated as CASSTGDVGYNEQFF.

The chain couples TRBV6-6 to TRBJ1-1, with 9 bases matching TRBD1. V lost 5 bases and J lost 0; bases outside the gene matches: 7. Germline values: CDR1 MNHNY, CDR2 SVGAGI (reference sequence). This CDR3 contains 16 residues. The CDR3 sequence: CASSPGTGSMNTEAFF. CDR3 nucleotide sequence: TGTGCCAGCAGTCCAGGGACAGGGAGCATGAACACTGAAGCTTTCTTT.

The V and J genes are TRBV30 and TRBJ2-3; 14 bases align to TRBD2. The CDR3 extends over 15 amino acids. CDR1 and CDR2 from the germline V gene are GTSNPN and SVGIG (reference sequence). The J segment lost 6 bases and the V segment lost 8 bases, leaving 10 bases of the junction unmatched. For the CDR3, the DNA is TGTGCCACTTCCTCGGGACTAGCGGGAGCGGATACGCAGTATTTT. Encoded protein: CATSSGLAGADTQYF.

This clone was found a few times. This chain joins TRBV4-1 and TRBJ2-7; 8 nucleotides align to TRBD1. V dropped 0 bases and J dropped 2; count of bases not matched to a gene: 6. CDR1 is MGHRA and CDR2 is YSYEKL in the germline V gene. This CDR3 has 16 residues. CDR3 sequence reads: CASSQDTDRATYEQYF. CDR3 coding DNA: TGCGCCAGCAGCCAAGATACGGACAGGGCCACCTACGAGCAGTACTTC.

This chain uses TRBV19 with TRBJ1-6, with D unresolved. Germline V gene lookup returns CDR1 LNHDA and CDR2 SQIVND (reference sequence). This CDR3 has 15 amino acids. The germline V and J ends were trimmed by 9 bases and 13 bases, with 25 bases remaining between them. In DNA form, the CDR3 reads TGTGCCAGCGCGTCGCAAGCCACACTCCCGAAGCCCCTCCACTTT. Its protein is CASASQATLPKPLHF.

The gene calls are TRBV2 and TRBJ2-3; 12 nucleotides match TRBD2. With 6 bases clipped from V and 4 bases from J, the junction kept 11 bases outside the gene matches. The CDR3 length is 17 residues. Looked up from germline, CDR1 is SNHLY and CDR2 is FYNNEI. The CDR3 here is CASSQQKLAGGADTQYF. CDR3 bases: TGTGCCAGCAGCCAGCAAAAACTAGCGGGGGGCGCAGATACGCAGTATTTT.

The V and J genes are TRBV30 and TRBJ1-5, with 10 bases matching TRBD1. CDR3 length equals 15 residues. CDR1 is GTSNPN, CDR2 SVGIG, per germline (reference sequence). V was clipped by 2 bases and J by 6 bases; unmatched bases: 7. CDR3 sequence reads: CAWSFTGTGVQPQHF. The CDR3 DNA follows: TGTGCCTGGAGTTTTACCGGGACAGGGGTTCAGCCCCAGCATTTT.

This chain joins TRBV6-5 and TRBJ2-3; D gene uncertain. The CDR3 loop spans 15 amino acids. Germline V gene lookup returns CDR1 MNHEY and CDR2 SVGAGI. Trimming pared 5 bases from V and 2 bases from J, leaving 14 bases between. The CDR3: CASSPLTRLTDTQYF. DNA of the CDR3: TGTGCCAGCAGTCCCCTTACCCGACTCACAGATACGCAGTATTTT.

The rearrangement uses TRBV19 and TRBJ1-2; D is perhaps TRBD1 (6 bases). The CDR3 contains 14 residues. Germline values: CDR1 LNHDA, CDR2 SQIVND (reference sequence). Trimming removed 4 bases at V and 3 bases at J, with 12 bases between. CDR3 nucleotide sequence: TGTGCCAGTAGTACAGGGGAGAGGGACTATGGCTACACCTTC. Translating gives CASSTGERDYGYTF. Supplemented by reference TRBV19 and TRBJ1-2, the full variable domain reads DGGITQSPKYLFRKEGQNVTLSCEQNLNHDAMYWYRQDPGQGLRLIYYSQIVNDFQKGDIAEGYSVSREKKESFPLTVTSAQKNPTAFYLCASSTGERDYGYTFGSGTRLTVV.

The V gene is TRBV5-1, the J gene TRBJ2-1; no reliable D call. Trimming pared 0 bases from V and 0 bases from J, leaving 4 bases between. This CDR3 is built from 14 residues. Per the germline V gene, CDR1 is SGHRS and CDR2 is YFSETQ. CDR3 amino acids: CASSLDNSYNEQFF. Written as DNA, the CDR3 is TGCGCCAGCAGCTTGGACAACTCCTACAATGAGCAGTTCTTC.

This rearrangement joins TRBV10-3 to TRBJ2-5; a weak D match, TRBD1 (6 bases). V was cut by 4 bases and J by 0 bases, with 12 bases left in between. The V gene's germline CDR1 is ENHRY and CDR2 SYGVKD. The CDR3 is 15 amino acids. The CDR3 spells CAISVGQPYQETQYF. The CDR3 DNA is TGTGCCATCAGTGTGGGACAACCCTACCAAGAGACCCAGTACTTC.

This rearrangement joins TRBV10-1 to TRBJ2-2; a weak D match, TRBD1 (6 bases). CDR3 size: 15 residues. The V gene lost 0 bases and the J gene lost 7 bases, with 12 bases spanning the gap. Germline CDR1 and CDR2: WNHNN and SYGVQD (reference sequence). The CDR3 DNA sequence: TGCGCCAGCAGTGAGTCCAGGGGCCAGGGCGGGGAGCTGTTTTTT. Translation: CASSESRGQGGELFF.

The V gene is TRBV5-8, the J gene TRBJ2-5; TRBD2 matches 7 bases. Germline CDR1 SGHTS, CDR2 YDEGEE. J lost 4 bases, V lost 2 bases, and 8 bases had no gene match. The CDR3 loop spans 15 amino acids. Here the CDR3 reads CASSLGTILRETQYF. The CDR3 DNA reads as TGTGCCAGCAGCTTAGGGACTATACTTCGAGAGACCCAGTACTTC.

This clone was observed a few times. J is TRBJ1-2 and V is TRBV5-1, with D possibly TRBD1 on 5 matching bases. Trimming shortened V by 4 bases and J by 0 bases, and 19 bases separated the two germline ends. Germline lookup yields CDR1 SGHRS and CDR2 YFSETQ. There are 17 residues in the CDR3. The CDR3 coding sequence is TGCGCCAGCAGCCTGGGGGGTGGCTGGCGGACTAACTATGGCTACACCTTC. Its protein is CASSLGGGWRTNYGYTF.

The gene calls are TRBV6-5 and TRBJ1-2; D uncertain. CDR3 length: 13 amino acids. V was cut by 6 bases and J by 7 bases, with 15 bases left in between. CDR1 is MNHEY, CDR2 SVGAGI, per germline. CDR3 coding DNA: TGTGCCAGCAGGCTCCCGGGGTCGGGTGGCTACACCTTC. Amino acids: CASRLPGSGGYTF.

The chain couples TRBV5-5 to TRBJ2-1, with TRBD1 matching 8 bases. V gave up 2 bases and J gave up 7 bases; unmatched junction bases: 5. CDR3 length equals 14 residues. Looked up from germline, CDR1 is SGHKS and CDR2 is YYEKEE (reference sequence). As DNA, the CDR3 is TGTGCCAGCAGCTTTGGAGACAGGGGTAATGAGCAGTTCTTC. It codes for CASSFGDRGNEQFF.

The chain combines TRBV28 with TRBJ2-5; tentatively, D is TRBD1 or TRBD2 (5 bases each). Trimming stripped 2 bases from V and 2 bases from J, with 12 bases between. This CDR3 has 15 residues. The germline gives CDR1 MDHEN, CDR2 SYDVKM. The chain's CDR3 is CASSLKRGAQETQYF. As DNA, the CDR3 is TGTGCCAGCAGTTTAAAAAGGGGAGCTCAAGAGACCCAGTACTTC.

This chain uses TRBV7-2 with TRBJ1-2; tentative D call: TRBD1 (6 bases). In germline, CDR1 is SGHTA, CDR2 FQGNSA. The CDR3 is 12 residues long. Trimming took off 4 bases at V and 10 bases at J, with 13 bases between the two ends. The CDR3 loop is CASSSGRGAYTF. In DNA, the CDR3 is TGTGCCAGCAGCTCCGGCAGGGGAGCCTACACCTTC.

V gene TRBV5-1 combines with J gene TRBJ2-1; maybe TRBD1 (6 bases). Trimming cost V 0 bases and J 4 bases, with 11 bases left between them. Germline CDR1 SGHRS, CDR2 YFSETQ. The CDR3 is 15 residues long. CDR3: CASSLGDTSYNEQFF. CDR3 nucleotides: TGCGCCAGCAGCTTGGGGGACACTAGTTACAATGAGCAGTTCTTC.

The chain is built from TRBV19 and TRBJ1-2, with D perhaps matching TRBD1 (5 bases). Trimming took off 9 bases at V and 3 bases at J, with 11 bases between the two ends. In germline, CDR1 is LNHDA, CDR2 SQIVND (reference sequence). The CDR3 extends over 12 amino acids. The CDR3 DNA reads as TGTGCCAGCCTTCGGGGGGACTATGGCTACACCTTC. It is translated as CASLRGDYGYTF.

The CDR3 loop reads CASSSTGRGITEAFF. The CDR3 bases are TGTGCCAGCAGTTCCACCGGACGGGGAATCACTGAAGCTTTCTTT. V gene TRBV28 combines with J gene TRBJ1-1, with unresolved D. The CDR3 has 15 residues. With 4 bases removed from V and 4 bases from J, the gap between germline ends came to 16 bases. In germline, CDR1 is MDHEN, CDR2 SYDVKM. Using reference TRBV28 and TRBJ1-1 for the parts outside the CDR3, the full variable domain is DVKVTQSSRYLVKRTGEKVFLECVQDMDHENMFWYRQDPGLGLRLIYFSYDVKMKEKGDIPEGYSVSREKKERFSLILESASTNQTSMYLCASSSTGRGITEAFFGQGTRLTVV.

This clone came up a few times. The chain employs TRBV11-1 and TRBJ1-1; D gene uncertain. CDR1 and CDR2 (germline): SGHAT, FQDESV (reference sequence). This CDR3 has 12 amino acids. With 1 base removed from V and 5 bases from J, the gap between germline ends came to 5 bases. The CDR3 sequence: CASSLGATEAFF. CDR3 in DNA: TGTGCCAGCAGCTTAGGAGCAACTGAAGCTTTCTTT. The full variable domain, with the rest looked up from reference TRBV11-1 and TRBJ1-1, is EAEVAQSPRYKITEKSQAVAFWCDPISGHATLYWYRQILGQGPELLVQFQDESVVDDSQLPKDRFSAERLKGVDSTLKIQPAELGDSAMYLCASSLGATEAFFGQGTRLTVV.